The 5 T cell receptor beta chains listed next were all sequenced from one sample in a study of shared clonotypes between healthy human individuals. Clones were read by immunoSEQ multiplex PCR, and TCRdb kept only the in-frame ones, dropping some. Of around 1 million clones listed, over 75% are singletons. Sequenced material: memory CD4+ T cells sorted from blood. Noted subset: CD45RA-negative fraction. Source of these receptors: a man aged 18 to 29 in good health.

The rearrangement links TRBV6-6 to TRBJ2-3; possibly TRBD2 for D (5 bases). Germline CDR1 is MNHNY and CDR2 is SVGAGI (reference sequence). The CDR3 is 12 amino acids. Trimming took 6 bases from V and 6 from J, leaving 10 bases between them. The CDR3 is CASRSPGDTQYF. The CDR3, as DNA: TGTGCCAGCAGGTCCCCGGGGGATACGCAGTATTTT.

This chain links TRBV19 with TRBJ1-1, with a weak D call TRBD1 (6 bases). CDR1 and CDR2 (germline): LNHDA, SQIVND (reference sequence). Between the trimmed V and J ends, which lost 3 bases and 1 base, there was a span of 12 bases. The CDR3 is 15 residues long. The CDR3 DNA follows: TGTGCCAGTAGTATTTACCACAGGGAGAACACTGAAGCTTTCTTT. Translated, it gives CASSIYHRENTEAFF.

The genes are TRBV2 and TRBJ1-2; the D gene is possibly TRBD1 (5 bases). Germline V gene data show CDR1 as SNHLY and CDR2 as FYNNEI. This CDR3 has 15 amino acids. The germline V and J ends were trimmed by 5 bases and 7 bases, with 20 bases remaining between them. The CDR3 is CASSWVFRGEGGYTF. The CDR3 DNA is TGTGCCAGCAGTTGGGTTTTCCGAGGGGAAGGTGGCTACACCTTC.

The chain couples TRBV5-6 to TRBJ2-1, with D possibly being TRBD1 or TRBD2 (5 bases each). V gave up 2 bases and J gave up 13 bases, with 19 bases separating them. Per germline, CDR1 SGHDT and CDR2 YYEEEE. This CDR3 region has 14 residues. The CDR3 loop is CASSFLGHGGGQFF. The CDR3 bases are TGTGCCAGCAGCTTCTTAGGACACGGAGGAGGCCAGTTCTTC.

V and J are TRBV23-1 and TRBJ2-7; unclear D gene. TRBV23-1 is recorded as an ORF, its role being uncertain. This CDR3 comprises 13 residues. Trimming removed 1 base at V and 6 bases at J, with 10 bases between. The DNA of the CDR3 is TGCGCCAGCAGTCAATATGTGTTTTCCGAGCAGTACTTC. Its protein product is CASSQYVFSEQYF.